A single sample is the source of the 27 T cell receptor beta chains below, sequenced in a study of blood T cells in healthy people across ages. Primed by a sample-barcoded 5' primer and a J-beta primer mix, a second PCR proceeded for about 6 to 11 cycles. TCRdb fed the 5' RACE reads into MiXCR, producing one record per CDR3 protein. The sample gives hundreds of thousands of distinct CDR3 sequences, about 26% of which show up once; around 2.9% is in the top ten. The sample also formed part of further work on T cells of mothers and their children.

Input material: blood. Receptor source: a boy aged 10-17 years in good health.

This clonotype was recorded a few times. The chain employs TRBV5-8 and TRBJ1-1; TRBD1 aligns across 9 bases. Losses at the gene ends were 6 bases for V and 2 bases for J; bases not matched to a gene: 8. The CDR3 loop spans 15 amino acids. CDR1 and CDR2 (germline): SGHTS, YDEGEE. The CDR3 DNA sequence: TGTGCCAGCAACTCCGGGACAGGGAGAAACACTGAAGCTTTCTTT. Encoded protein: CASNSGTGRNTEAFF.

The rearrangement links TRBV30 to TRBJ2-7; 8 bases map to TRBD1. The CDR3 consists of 13 residues. The germline V gene has CDR1 GTSNPN and CDR2 SVGIG (reference sequence). After removal of 2 bases from V and 6 bases from J, the junction contained 6 bases not matched to a gene. CDR3: CAWSLRTGTEQYF. CDR3 coding DNA: TGTGCCTGGAGTCTACGGACAGGGACCGAGCAGTACTTC.

The chain couples TRBV27 to TRBJ1-1; D unclear. This CDR3 comprises 12 residues. Trimming stripped 9 bases from V and 6 bases from J, with 14 bases between. Germline V gene sequence: CDR1 MNHEY, CDR2 SMNVEV (reference sequence). CDR3 in amino acids: CASFDLLAEAFF. The CDR3 DNA sequence: TGTGCCAGTTTTGACCTCCTGGCTGAAGCTTTCTTT.

The V gene is TRBV7-2, the J gene TRBJ2-5, with a possible D match to TRBD1 (5 bases). V was clipped by 5 bases and J by 4 bases, with 20 bases between them. Germline CDR1 reads SGHTA; CDR2 reads FQGNSA. This CDR3 region has 16 residues. The CDR3 loop is CASSRWTRASGETQYF. DNA of the CDR3: TGTGCCAGCAGCCGCTGGACACGGGCTTCGGGAGAGACCCAGTACTTC. Full variable domain (rest looked up from reference TRBV7-2 and TRBJ2-5): GAGVSQSPSNKVTEKGKDVELRCDPISGHTALYWYRQSLGQGLEFLIYFQGNSAPDKSGLPSDRFSAERTGGSVSTLTIQRTQQEDSAVYLCASSRWTRASGETQYFGPGTRLLVL.

The chain couples TRBV18 to TRBJ2-3; D is possibly TRBD2 (7 bases). This CDR3 is 15 amino acids long. V gave up 2 bases and J gave up 1 base, with 10 bases separating them. Germline CDR1 and CDR2: KGHSH and LQKENI. CDR3 coding DNA: TGTGCCAGCTCACCAACCGGGGGGCGCACAGATACGCAGTATTTT. The encoded protein is CASSPTGGRTDTQYF.

CDR3 nucleotides: TGTGCCAGCTCATCACGGTATAGTGTGGACACTGAAGCTTTCTTT. As protein: CASSSRYSVDTEAFF. The V call is TRBV18, the J call TRBJ1-1; D remains ambiguous. Germline V lookup: CDR1 KGHSH, CDR2 LQKENI. The CDR3 is 15 residues long. V was cut by 5 bases and J by 3 bases, with 16 bases left in between.

The V call is TRBV6-5, the J call TRBJ2-2; the D gene is possibly TRBD2 (6 bases). Trimming removed 2 bases from V and 9 bases from J, with 16 bases in between. CDR1 MNHEY and CDR2 SVGAGI come from the germline V gene. The CDR3 contains 15 residues. DNA of the CDR3: TGTGCCAGCAGTTACGTACTAGCAGGCGGTAGGGAGCTGTTTTTT. Protein sequence: CASSYVLAGGRELFF.

The chain recombines TRBV27 with TRBJ2-7; 10 bases align to TRBD1. Germline V CDR1 and CDR2: MNHEY, SMNVEV (reference sequence). After removal of 4 bases from V and 5 bases from J, the junction contained 14 bases not matched to a gene. The CDR3 contains 17 residues. In nucleotides, the CDR3 is TGTGCCAGCAGTTGCCGACTTCCGGGACAGGGGTTGAACGAGCAGTACTTC. Its protein is CASSCRLPGQGLNEQYF.

This clonotype was counted only a few times. This chain joins TRBV14 and TRBJ2-1; D is possibly TRBD2 (5 bases). CDR3 size: 15 residues. The germline CDR1 and CDR2 sequences are SGHDN and FVKESK. V lost 4 bases, J lost 0 bases, and 10 bases lay in between. The CDR3 sequence: CASSLAGISYNEQFF. The CDR3 nucleotides read TGTGCCAGCAGCCTCGCGGGTATCTCCTACAATGAGCAGTTCTTC.

The V call is TRBV5-5, the J call TRBJ1-2; possible D gene TRBD1, 6 bases. The V end was cut by 3 bases, the J end by 1 base, with 19 bases between. The V gene's germline CDR1 is SGHKS and CDR2 YYEKEE (reference sequence). The CDR3 loop spans 17 amino acids. The CDR3 protein is CASSSRLGTRINYGYTF. The CDR3 DNA sequence: TGTGCCAGCAGCTCCCGTCTGGGGACACGCATTAACTATGGCTACACCTTC.

The V and J genes are TRBV2 and TRBJ2-2; D might be TRBD1 or TRBD2, each matching 5 bases. Trimming removed 8 bases at V and 0 bases at J, with 10 bases between. CDR3 length: 14 residues. Per the germline V gene, CDR1 is SNHLY and CDR2 is FYNNEI. For the CDR3, the DNA is TGTGCCAGCGGGGGTGACCCGAACACCGGGGAGCTGTTTTTT. Its protein product is CASGGDPNTGELFF.

A few counts support this clonotype. The chain employs TRBV7-9 and TRBJ2-7; TRBD2 matches 7 bases. CDR1 SEHNR and CDR2 FQNEAQ come from the germline V gene (reference sequence). V lost 4 bases to trimming and J lost 0 bases; unmatched junction nucleotides: 9. CDR3 length: 16 amino acids. The CDR3 protein is CASSSGGGSGSYEQYF. The CDR3 DNA sequence: TGTGCCAGCAGCTCGGGGGGAGGGTCAGGCTCCTACGAGCAGTACTTC.

On this clonotype itself: One junction end disagrees with the germline gene, perhaps due to a read error. CDR3 in DNA: TGCAGTGCTCAGGGGGGTAGGGGACAGACTAGCAATCAGCCCCAGCATTTC. Protein product: CSAQGGRGQTSNQPQHF. The rearrangement joins TRBV20-1 to TRBJ1-5, with 7 nucleotides matching TRBD1. The length of the CDR3 is 17 residues. Germline assignment: CDR1 DFQATT and CDR2 SNEGSKA (reference sequence).

The chain couples TRBV9 to TRBJ2-3; either TRBD1 or TRBD2 may fit D (5 bases each). This CDR3 is 13 amino acids long. The germline V gene encodes CDR1 SGDLS and CDR2 YYNGEE. Trimming removed 7 bases at V and 0 bases at J, with 9 bases between. The chain's CDR3 is CASGTLSTDTQYF. The CDR3 DNA reads as TGTGCCAGCGGGACGTTGAGCACAGATACGCAGTATTTT.

This clonotype came up a few times. The genes are TRBV10-3 and TRBJ2-5; perhaps TRBD2 as D (6 bases). CDR1 is ENHRY and CDR2 is SYGVKD in the germline V gene. V lost 6 bases and J lost 5, with 22 bases in between. The CDR3 is 16 residues long. The CDR3, as DNA: TGTGCCATCAGCGATCCCCGCGGAGGGGACGTTGAGACCCAGTACTTC. This codes for CAISDPRGGDVETQYF.

There are a few counts of this clonotype. The chain is built from TRBV2 and TRBJ2-2; 8 bases align to TRBD2. Germline values: CDR1 SNHLY, CDR2 FYNNEI. V lost 3 bases and J lost 7; bases outside the gene matches: 7. The CDR3 spans 15 residues. The CDR3, as DNA: TGTGCCAGCAGTGAGGACGGGGGGGGAGGCGGGGAGCTGTTTTTT. It encodes CASSEDGGGGGELFF.

This clonotype has only a few counts. This chain joins TRBV6-6 and TRBJ2-5; D possibly uses TRBD1 or TRBD2 (6 bases each). Germline V CDR1 and CDR2: MNHNY, SVGAGI (reference sequence). Between the trimmed V and J ends, which lost 0 bases and 5 bases, there was a span of 13 bases. This CDR3 has 15 residues. The CDR3 loop reads CASSYSEGGLETQYF. CDR3 coding DNA: TGTGCCAGCAGTTACTCCGAGGGGGGCCTGGAGACCCAGTACTTC.

The V call is TRBV6-5, the J call TRBJ2-3, with 10 bases lining up with TRBD2. CDR1 is MNHEY, CDR2 SVGAGI, per germline. Trimming took 2 bases from V and 0 from J; bases not matched to a gene: 5. The CDR3 sequence is 17 residues long. CDR3 amino acids: CASSYPGLAASTDTQYF. CDR3 nucleotides: TGTGCCAGCAGTTACCCAGGACTAGCGGCGAGCACAGATACGCAGTATTTT.

This clonotype turned up a few times. This chain connects TRBV20-1 to TRBJ2-3; a weak D match, TRBD2 (6 bases). This CDR3 comprises 14 residues. The ends were cut back, 2 bases at V and 4 bases at J, with 13 bases in the middle. CDR1 and CDR2 (germline): DFQATT, SNEGSKA (reference sequence). CDR3 nucleotides: TGCAGTGCTAGACGAGGAGGGAACGCAGATACGCAGTATTTT. It yields the protein CSARRGGNADTQYF.

The sample holds a few counts of this clonotype. The chain is built from TRBV28 and TRBJ2-4, with D possibly matching TRBD2 (6 bases). V was cut by 8 bases and J by 0 bases, with 14 bases left in between. Germline CDR1 is MDHEN and CDR2 is SYDVKM. The CDR3 is 15 residues long. In nucleotides, the CDR3 is TGTGCCAGCGGGCGGGACGGCCTAGCCAAAAACATTCAGTACTTC. Amino acids: CASGRDGLAKNIQYF.

The sample holds a few counts of this clonotype. This rearrangement joins TRBV20-1 to TRBJ2-7, with no clear D. The germline gives CDR1 DFQATT, CDR2 SNEGSKA (reference sequence). V dropped 6 bases and J dropped 4 bases, with 10 bases sitting between them. There are 11 residues in the CDR3. CDR3 loop: CSAQKTYEQYF. As DNA, the CDR3 is TGCAGTGCGCAAAAGACGTACGAGCAGTACTTC.

The CDR3 region is CASSLLGHQTDEQFF. The CDR3 nucleotides read TGTGCCAGCAGCTTATTGGGGCACCAGACGGATGAGCAGTTCTTC. This chain links TRBV7-9 with TRBJ2-1; D is perhaps TRBD1 (5 bases). Trimming pared 2 bases from V and 8 bases from J, leaving 16 bases between. This CDR3 comprises 15 residues. Per germline, CDR1 SEHNR and CDR2 FQNEAQ (reference sequence).

This clonotype was found many times. V gene TRBV5-1 combines with J gene TRBJ2-1, with D tentatively TRBD1 (7 bases). Between the trimmed V and J ends, which lost 4 bases and 5 bases, there was a span of 10 bases. The CDR3 runs 13 residues. Germline values: CDR1 SGHRS, CDR2 YFSETQ. CDR3 DNA: TGCGCCAGCAGCGCGGGACAGCACAATGAGCAGTTCTTC. Its protein product is CASSAGQHNEQFF.

The chain links TRBV12-3 or TRBV12-4 to TRBJ1-6; possibly TRBD1 for D (6 bases). The CDR3 consists of 15 residues. V was shortened by 6 bases and J by 3 bases, with 12 bases between the two germline ends. CDR3 residues: CASRQGPLYNSPLHF. The CDR3, as DNA: TGTGCCAGCAGACAGGGCCCGCTCTATAATTCACCCCTCCACTTT.

The CDR3 spells CASSEDASGYTDTQYF. CDR3 DNA sequence: TGTGCCAGCAGTGAAGACGCTAGCGGATACACAGATACGCAGTATTTT. The chain employs TRBV6-1 and TRBJ2-3, with 7 positions matching TRBD2. This CDR3 contains 16 residues. Germline values: CDR1 MNHNS, CDR2 SASEGT. J lost 2 bases, V lost 1 base, and 6 bases had no gene match.

This clonotype was seen more than once but under ten times. The V call is TRBV7-6, the J call TRBJ2-3; D unclear. The ends were cut back, 0 bases at V and 4 bases at J, with 5 bases in the middle. The CDR3 covers 13 residues. CDR1 and CDR2 (germline): SGHVS, FNYEAQ. CDR3 nucleotide sequence: TGTGCCAGCAGCTTAGCCCTGCCAGATACGCAGTATTTT. Translated, it gives CASSLALPDTQYF.

This clonotype appeared many times. This chain joins TRBV29-1 and TRBJ2-7; 8 nucleotides align to TRBD1. From germline, CDR1 is SQVTM and CDR2 ANQGSEA. CDR3 length: 12 residues. With V trimmed by 7 bases and J by 5 bases, 7 bases remained unmatched. This chain's CDR3 is CSATGQGHEQYF. CDR3 nucleotides: TGCAGCGCTACCGGACAGGGCCACGAGCAGTACTTC.